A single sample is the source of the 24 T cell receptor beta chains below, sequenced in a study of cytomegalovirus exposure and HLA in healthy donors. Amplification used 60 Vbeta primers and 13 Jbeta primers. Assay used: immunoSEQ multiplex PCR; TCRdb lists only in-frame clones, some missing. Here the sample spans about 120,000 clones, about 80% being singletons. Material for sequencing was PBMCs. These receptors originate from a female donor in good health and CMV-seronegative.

CDR3 in DNA: TGTGCCAGCAGCATAGGGACTAGCGTTGTGTACGAGCAGTACTTC. It translates to CASSIGTSVVYEQYF. V gene TRBV5-6 combines with J gene TRBJ2-7, with 10 bases fitting TRBD2. Germline assignment: CDR1 SGHDT and CDR2 YYEEEE. CDR3 length: 15 amino acids. V dropped 4 bases and J dropped 4; count of bases not matched to a gene: 8.

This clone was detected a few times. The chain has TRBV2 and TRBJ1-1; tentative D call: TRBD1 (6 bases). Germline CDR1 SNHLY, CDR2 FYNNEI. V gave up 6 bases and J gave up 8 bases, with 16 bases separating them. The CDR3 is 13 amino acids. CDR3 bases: TGTGCCAGCAGGCAATACCAGGGGATGGAAGCTTTCTTT. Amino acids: CASRQYQGMEAFF.

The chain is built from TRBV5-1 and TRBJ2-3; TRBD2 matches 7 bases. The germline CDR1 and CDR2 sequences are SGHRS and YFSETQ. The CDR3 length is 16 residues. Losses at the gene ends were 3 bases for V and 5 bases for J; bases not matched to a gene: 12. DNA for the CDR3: TGCGCCAGCAGCTCCCGCGATGTCTTAGCGGGAGATACGCAGTATTTT. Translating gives CASSSRDVLAGDTQYF.

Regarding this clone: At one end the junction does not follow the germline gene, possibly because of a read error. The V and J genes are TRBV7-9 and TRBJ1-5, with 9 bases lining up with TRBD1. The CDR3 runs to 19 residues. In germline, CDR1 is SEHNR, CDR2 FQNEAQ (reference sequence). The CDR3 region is CSSSQGIGTGRVTNQPQHF. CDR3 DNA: TGTTCCAGCAGCCAGGGGATTGGGACAGGGCGTGTTACCAATCAGCCCCAGCATTTT.

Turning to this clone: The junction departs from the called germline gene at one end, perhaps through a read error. In DNA, the CDR3 is TGTGTCAGCAGATCCAATAGCGGGGGCATATACAATGAGCAGTTCTTC. This sequence encodes CVSRSNSGGIYNEQFF. This chain joins TRBV6-6 and TRBJ2-1; 9 nucleotides agree with TRBD2. Germline assignment: CDR1 MNHNY and CDR2 SVGAGI (reference sequence). The CDR3 sequence is 16 residues long.

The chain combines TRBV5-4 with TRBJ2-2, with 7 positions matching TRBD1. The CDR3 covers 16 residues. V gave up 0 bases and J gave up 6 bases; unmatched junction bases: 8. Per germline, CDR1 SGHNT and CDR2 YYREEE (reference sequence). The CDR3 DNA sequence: TGTGCCAGCAGCTTGGGAAGGGGGCAAATCGCCGGGGAGCTGTTTTTT. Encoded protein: CASSLGRGQIAGELFF.

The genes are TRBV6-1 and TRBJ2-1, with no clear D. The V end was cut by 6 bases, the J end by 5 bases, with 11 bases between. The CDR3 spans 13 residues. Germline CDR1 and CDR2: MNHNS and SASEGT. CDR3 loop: CASREASNNEQFF. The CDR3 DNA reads TGTGCCAGCAGAGAGGCTTCAAACAATGAGCAGTTCTTC.

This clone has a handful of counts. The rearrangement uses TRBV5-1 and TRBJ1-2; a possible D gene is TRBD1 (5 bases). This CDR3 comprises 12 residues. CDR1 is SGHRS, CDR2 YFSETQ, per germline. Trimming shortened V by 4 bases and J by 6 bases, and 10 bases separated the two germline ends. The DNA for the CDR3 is TGCGCCAGCAGCCCGGAGGGGAATGGCTACACCTTC. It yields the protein CASSPEGNGYTF.

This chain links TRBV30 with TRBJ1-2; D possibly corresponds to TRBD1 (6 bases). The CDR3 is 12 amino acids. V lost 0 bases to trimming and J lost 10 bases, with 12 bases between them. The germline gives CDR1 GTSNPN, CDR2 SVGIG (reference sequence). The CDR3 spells CAWSVFGTPYTF. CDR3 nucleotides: TGTGCCTGGAGTGTCTTCGGGACACCCTACACCTTC.

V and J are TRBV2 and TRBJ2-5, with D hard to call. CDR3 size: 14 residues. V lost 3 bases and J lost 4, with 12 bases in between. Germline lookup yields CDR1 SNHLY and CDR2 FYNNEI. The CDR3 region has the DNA TGTGCCAGCAGTGATAGGCAGGTAGTAGAGACCCAGTACTTC. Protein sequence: CASSDRQVVETQYF.

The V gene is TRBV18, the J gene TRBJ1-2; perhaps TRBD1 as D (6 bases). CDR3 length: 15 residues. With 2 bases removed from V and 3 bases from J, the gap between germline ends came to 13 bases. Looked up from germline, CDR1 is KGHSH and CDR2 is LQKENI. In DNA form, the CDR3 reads TGTGCCAGCTCACCATTATCAGGGGTCGACTATGGCTACACCTTC. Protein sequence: CASSPLSGVDYGYTF. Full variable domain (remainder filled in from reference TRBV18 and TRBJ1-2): NAGVMQNPRHLVRRRGQEARLRCSPMKGHSHVYWYRQLPEEGLKFMVYLQKENIIDESGMPKERFSAEFPKEGPSILRIQQVVRGDSAAYFCASSPLSGVDYGYTFGSGTRLTVV.

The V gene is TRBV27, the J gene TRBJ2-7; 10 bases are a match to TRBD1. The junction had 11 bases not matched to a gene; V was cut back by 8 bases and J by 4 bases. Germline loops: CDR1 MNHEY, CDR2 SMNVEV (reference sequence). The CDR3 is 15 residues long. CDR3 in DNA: TGTGCCAGCCGTAACCATCCGGGACAGGGGTACGAGCAGTACTTC. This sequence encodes CASRNHPGQGYEQYF.

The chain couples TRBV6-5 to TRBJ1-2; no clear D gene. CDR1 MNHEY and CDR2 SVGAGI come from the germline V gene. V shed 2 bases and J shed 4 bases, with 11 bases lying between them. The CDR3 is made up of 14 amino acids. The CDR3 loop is CASSYLQTSYGYTF. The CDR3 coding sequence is TGTGCCAGCAGTTACCTACAGACCAGCTATGGCTACACCTTC.

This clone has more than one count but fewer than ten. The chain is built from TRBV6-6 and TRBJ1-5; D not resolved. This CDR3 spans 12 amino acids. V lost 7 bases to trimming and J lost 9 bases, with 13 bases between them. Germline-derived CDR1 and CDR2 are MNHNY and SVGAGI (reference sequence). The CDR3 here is CASNQRVPPQHF. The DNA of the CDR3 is TGTGCCAGCAACCAACGGGTCCCGCCCCAGCATTTT.

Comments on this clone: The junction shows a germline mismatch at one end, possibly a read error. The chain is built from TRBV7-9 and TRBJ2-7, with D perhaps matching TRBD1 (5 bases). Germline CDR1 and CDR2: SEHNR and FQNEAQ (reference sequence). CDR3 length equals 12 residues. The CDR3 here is CSSSLDSYEQYF. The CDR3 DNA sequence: TGTTCCAGCAGCTTAGACAGCTACGAGCAGTACTTC.

CDR3 DNA sequence: TGTGCCAGCTCACAAGCGAACAATTCAGGGTATGGCGAGCAGTACTTC. Encoded protein: CASSQANNSGYGEQYF. V and J are TRBV18 and TRBJ2-7; possible D gene TRBD1, 5 bases. CDR1 and CDR2 (germline): KGHSH, LQKENI. The V end lost 4 bases, the J end lost 6 bases, and 22 bases lay between the germline ends. This CDR3 comprises 16 residues.

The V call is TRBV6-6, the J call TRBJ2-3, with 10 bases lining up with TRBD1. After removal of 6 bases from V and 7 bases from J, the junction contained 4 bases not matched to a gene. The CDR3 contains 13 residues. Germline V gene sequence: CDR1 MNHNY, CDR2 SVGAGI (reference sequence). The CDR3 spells CASRLGQGNTQYF. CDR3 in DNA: TGTGCCAGCAGGTTGGGACAGGGGAATACGCAGTATTTT.

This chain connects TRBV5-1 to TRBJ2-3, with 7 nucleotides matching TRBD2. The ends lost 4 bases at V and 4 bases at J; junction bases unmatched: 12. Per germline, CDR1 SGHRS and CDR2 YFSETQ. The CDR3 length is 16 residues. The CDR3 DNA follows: TGCGCCAGCAGCCTCACTGCGGGGGTAGGGGCAGATACGCAGTATTTT. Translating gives CASSLTAGVGADTQYF.

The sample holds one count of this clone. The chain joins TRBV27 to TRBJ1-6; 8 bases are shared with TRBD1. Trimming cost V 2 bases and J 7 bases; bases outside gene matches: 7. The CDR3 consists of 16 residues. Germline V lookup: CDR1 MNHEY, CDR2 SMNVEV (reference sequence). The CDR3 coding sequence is TGTGCCAGCAGTTTAACCGGACAGGGCAGGAATTCACCCCTCCACTTT. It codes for CASSLTGQGRNSPLHF.

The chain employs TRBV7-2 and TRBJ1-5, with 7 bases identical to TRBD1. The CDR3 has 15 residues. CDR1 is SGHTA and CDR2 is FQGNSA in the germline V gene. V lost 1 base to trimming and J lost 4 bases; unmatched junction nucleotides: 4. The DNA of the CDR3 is TGTGCCAGCAGCTTAGGGACAGGAGGGAATCAGCCCCAGCATTTT. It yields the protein CASSLGTGGNQPQHF.

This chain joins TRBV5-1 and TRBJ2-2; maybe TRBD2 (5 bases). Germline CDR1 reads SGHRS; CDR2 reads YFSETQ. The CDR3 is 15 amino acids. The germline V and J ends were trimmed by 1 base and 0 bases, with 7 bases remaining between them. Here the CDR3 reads CASSLSSPNTGELFF. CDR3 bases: TGCGCCAGCAGCTTGTCTAGCCCGAACACCGGGGAGCTGTTTTTT.

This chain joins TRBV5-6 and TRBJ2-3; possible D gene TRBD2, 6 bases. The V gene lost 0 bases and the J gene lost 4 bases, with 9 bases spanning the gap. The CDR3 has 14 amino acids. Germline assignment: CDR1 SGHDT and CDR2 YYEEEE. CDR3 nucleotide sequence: TGTGCCAGCAGCTTGGTACTAGCTGCAGATACGCAGTATTTT. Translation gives CASSLVLAADTQYF. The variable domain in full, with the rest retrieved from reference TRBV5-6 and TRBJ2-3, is DAGVTQSPTHLIKTRGQQVTLRCSPKSGHDTVSWYQQALGQGPQFIFQYYEEEERQRGNFPDRFSGHQFPNYSSELNVNALLLGDSALYLCASSLVLAADTQYFGPGTRLTVL.

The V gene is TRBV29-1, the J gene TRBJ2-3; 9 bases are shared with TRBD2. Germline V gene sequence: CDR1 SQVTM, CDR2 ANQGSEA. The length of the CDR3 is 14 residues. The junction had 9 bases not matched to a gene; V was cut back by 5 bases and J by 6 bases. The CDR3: CSVSGGTFRDTQYF. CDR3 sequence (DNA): TGCAGCGTTAGCGGGGGGACCTTCAGGGATACGCAGTATTTT.

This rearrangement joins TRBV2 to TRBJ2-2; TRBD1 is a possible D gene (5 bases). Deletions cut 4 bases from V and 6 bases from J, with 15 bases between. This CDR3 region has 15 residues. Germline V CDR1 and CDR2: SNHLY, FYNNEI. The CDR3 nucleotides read TGTGCCAGCAGTGGGGTGGGGCCGGCACCCGGGGAGCTGTTTTTT. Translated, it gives CASSGVGPAPGELFF. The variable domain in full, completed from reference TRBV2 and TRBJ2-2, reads EPEVTQTPSHQVTQMGQEVILRCVPISNHLYFYWYRQILGQKVEFLVSFYNNEISEKSEIFDDQFSVERPDGSNFTLKIRSTKLEDSAMYFCASSGVGPAPGELFFGEGSRLTVL.